This passage covers 3 T cell receptor beta chains from one sample sequenced in a study of T cells in Graves' hyperthyroidism and ophthalmopathy. Researchers took RNA transcripts and amplified the TCR beta CDR3 regions from them. RT-PCR in the first round (using the HTBI primer set) targeted the TCR CDR3. TCRdb re-called the multiplex PCR reads with MiXCR, one entry per CDR3 protein. Found here are around 690,000 distinct CDR3 sequences, less than 25% of them singletons; the top ten hold under 35%. Specimen: blood. These receptors all stem from a man aged 25 to 40 with Graves' ophthalmopathy.

In its sample, this clonotype was seen many times. This rearrangement joins TRBV27 to TRBJ2-3; 9 bases are shared with TRBD2. This CDR3 has 17 residues. The J segment lost 1 base and the V segment lost 8 bases, leaving 13 bases of the junction unmatched. The germline V gene encodes CDR1 MNHEY and CDR2 SMNVEV (reference sequence). This CDR3 is CASGTLAGGRGTDTQYF. The DNA for the CDR3 is TGTGCCAGCGGTACCCTGGCGGGCGGGAGGGGCACAGATACGCAGTATTTT.

The rearrangement links TRBV20-1 to TRBJ2-3, with D unresolved. The CDR3 spans 9 residues. The germline V and J ends were trimmed by 5 bases and 5 bases, with 2 bases remaining between them. Germline CDR1 and CDR2: DFQATT and SNEGSKA (reference sequence). The CDR3 loop is CSALDTQYF. Here the CDR3 DNA reads TGCAGTGCTTTAGATACGCAGTATTTT.

This clonotype has ten or more counts. The chain couples TRBV11-2 to TRBJ2-5; D may be TRBD2 (6 bases). CDR1 is SGHAT and CDR2 is FQNNGV in the germline V gene. Trimming shortened V by 4 bases and J by 5 bases, and 17 bases separated the two germline ends. There are 15 residues in the CDR3. DNA for the CDR3: TGTGCCAGCAGCTCGGTTCGGGGAGGTATGGAGACCCAGTACTTC. It is translated as CASSSVRGGMETQYF.